One and the same sample provided the 14 T cell receptor beta chains below, sequenced in a study of cytomegalovirus exposure and HLA in healthy donors. Some clones are missing from TCRdb's copy, which holds only in-frame ones; the method was immunoSEQ multiplex PCR. The sample records around 170,000 clones, 85% being singletons. The material sequenced was PBMCs. These receptors originate from a man between 18 and 35 years old in good health and CMV-seropositive.

V is TRBV6-1 and J is TRBJ2-3; the match to TRBD1 covers 7 bases. The CDR3 extends over 18 amino acids. Germline CDR1 is MNHNS and CDR2 is SASEGT. V was clipped by 2 bases and J by 1 base; unmatched bases: 12. DNA of the CDR3: TGTGCCAGCAGTGAATCGCTCTTGGGGACAGTAGGCACAGATACGCAGTATTTT. It specifies CASSESLLGTVGTDTQYF.

This clone was counted between two and nine times. This sequence joins TRBV5-4 and TRBJ1-1; D is undetermined. Germline lookup yields CDR1 SGHNT and CDR2 YYREEE (reference sequence). Trimming removed 6 bases from V and 7 bases from J, with 10 bases in between. This CDR3 region has 11 residues. Here the CDR3 DNA reads TGTGCCAGCACCGAGGGAAATGAAGCTTTCTTT. Residues: CASTEGNEAFF.

A few counts support this clone. This chain uses TRBV30 with TRBJ1-5; D call uncertain. The CDR3 contains 14 residues. V lost 1 base and J 5 bases, leaving 12 bases between the germline ends. CDR1 and CDR2 from the germline V gene are GTSNPN and SVGIG (reference sequence). The CDR3 sequence is CAWSGTMAHQPQHF. In nucleotides, the CDR3 is TGTGCCTGGAGTGGGACTATGGCCCATCAGCCCCAGCATTTT.

This chain uses TRBV5-5 with TRBJ2-7, with D possibly being TRBD1 (5 bases). Germline V gene sequence: CDR1 SGHKS, CDR2 YYEKEE (reference sequence). The V and J ends lost 0 bases and 0 bases respectively, with 10 bases between them. CDR3 size: 15 residues. The CDR3 DNA follows: TGTGCCAGCAGCTTGGGGCAGGGTTACTCCTACGAGCAGTACTTC. It encodes CASSLGQGYSYEQYF.

The chain employs TRBV2 and TRBJ2-3; TRBD2 matches 11 bases. Germline V gene data show CDR1 as SNHLY and CDR2 as FYNNEI. V shed 10 bases, J shed 3 bases, and the junction held 12 bases outside the gene matches. The CDR3 loop spans 16 amino acids. Written as DNA, the CDR3 is TGTGCCACCCGACCGGGGATAGCGGGGGGGACAGATACGCAGTATTTT. Its translation is CATRPGIAGGTDTQYF.

The gene calls are TRBV10-3 and TRBJ1-1; the D is unclear. The germline gives CDR1 ENHRY, CDR2 SYGVKD. V lost 3 bases to trimming and J lost 1 base, with 6 bases between them. This CDR3 is 13 amino acids long. Here the CDR3 reads CAISEGGNTEAFF. As DNA, the CDR3 is TGTGCCATCAGTGAAGGAGGGAACACTGAAGCTTTCTTT.

V is TRBV7-8 and J is TRBJ1-2, with 8 bases identical to TRBD1. The CDR3 contains 16 residues. Trimming at V came to 1 base and at J to 3 bases, leaving 7 bases not matched to a gene. Germline loops: CDR1 SGHVS, CDR2 FQNEAQ. The CDR3: CASSLVAGGADYGYTF. CDR3 DNA: TGTGCCAGCAGCTTAGTGGCAGGGGGCGCTGACTATGGCTACACCTTC.

The V gene is TRBV5-1, the J gene TRBJ1-4; D possibly corresponds to TRBD1 (6 bases). The length of the CDR3 is 15 residues. Deletions cut 3 bases from V and 7 bases from J, with 16 bases between. Germline V gene sequence: CDR1 SGHRS, CDR2 YFSETQ. CDR3 in DNA: TGCGCCAGCAGCTCCGGGACACTTAGGGGTGAAAAACTGTTTTTT. Translation: CASSSGTLRGEKLFF.

The chain links TRBV28 to TRBJ1-1; D is unclear. The V end was cut by 8 bases, the J end by 4 bases, with 11 bases between. This CDR3 spans 12 amino acids. Germline V CDR1 and CDR2: MDHEN, SYDVKM. The CDR3 is CASWSRVTEAFF. The CDR3 DNA follows: TGTGCCAGCTGGTCCCGGGTCACTGAAGCTTTCTTT.

The V call is TRBV6-5, the J call TRBJ2-2; tentatively, D is TRBD1 (6 bases). The CDR3 extends over 16 amino acids. Germline values: CDR1 MNHEY, CDR2 SVGAGI. V dropped 2 bases and J dropped 0 bases, with 10 bases sitting between them. In DNA, the CDR3 is TGTGCCAGCAGTTACCAAAGACAGGCGAACACCGGGGAGCTGTTTTTT. This codes for CASSYQRQANTGELFF.

V is TRBV5-1 and J is TRBJ2-1, with 10 bases lining up with TRBD2. The junction had 1 base not matched to a gene; V was cut back by 1 base and J by 6 bases. CDR1 and CDR2 (germline): SGHRS, YFSETQ. The CDR3 runs 14 residues. Written as DNA, the CDR3 is TGCGCCAGCAGCTTGCCTAGCGGGGGCAATGAGCAGTTCTTC. Protein product: CASSLPSGGNEQFF.

The chain couples TRBV21-1 to TRBJ2-1; TRBD1, the table's D call, was not compared with the DNA. TRBV21-1 is reported as a pseudogene. The CDR3 spans 16 residues. CDR3 sequence: CASSPPRTGTGNEQFF. The CDR3 nucleotides are TGTGCCAGCAGCCCACCGCGGACAGGTACGGGCAATGAGCAGTTCTTC.

This chain connects TRBV5-1 to TRBJ1-1; 7 bases fit TRBD1. This CDR3 spans 14 amino acids. J was trimmed by 6 bases and V by 9 bases; bases with no gene match: 14. Germline values: CDR1 SGHRS, CDR2 YFSETQ. CDR3 region: CATKDREEGAEAFF. In DNA, the CDR3 is TGCGCCACCAAAGACAGGGAGGAGGGCGCTGAAGCTTTCTTT. The entire variable domain, with the rest obtained from reference TRBV5-1 and TRBJ1-1, is as follows: KAGVTQTPRYLIKTRGQQVTLSCSPISGHRSVSWYQQTPGQGLQFLFEYFSETQRNKGNFPGRFSGRQFSNSRSEMNVSTLELGDSALYLCATKDREEGAEAFFGQGTRLTVV.

This clone is deemed medium-sized (0.01 to 0.1%). The chain couples TRBV29-1 to TRBJ1-2, with 10 positions matching TRBD1. Per germline, CDR1 SQVTM and CDR2 ANQGSEA. Germline trimming cut 5 bases from V and 8 bases from J; bases unmatched to any gene: 11. This CDR3 spans 14 amino acids. The CDR3 bases are TGCAGCGTTTGGGACAGGGGCGCTATGGGAGGCTACACCTTC. Its protein product is CSVWDRGAMGGYTF.